This record concerns one T cell receptor (beta chain) sequence. The clone's antigen remains unknown. No base-level quality is on record; no much larger clone is a single base apart. The cohort was made up of roughly 670 healthy bone marrow donors. At the time of sampling, every cohort member was nominally healthy, though immune exposures that went unrecorded were likely present. The donor was CMV seropositive and was included in the group of 250 to 350 seropositive cohort members. A peripheral blood sample was collected from each donor, and TCR beta sequencing was performed on peripheral blood mononuclear cells. Genomic DNA extraction from the blood cell samples was performed with the Qiagen DNeasy Blood Extraction Kit. The method was the immunoSEQ multiplex PCR assay. The multiplex PCR relied on a mix of 60 forward primers for TCR Vbeta segments and 13 reverse primers for TCR Jbeta segments. Amplification of the CDR3 region of rearranged TCR beta genes was performed with a multiplex PCR assay on genomic DNA. On the Illumina HiSeq System, the amplified TCR beta libraries were sequenced as 87-base-pair reads. Per the source publication's procedure: A later analysis counted 65 million to 90 million unique TCR beta chains across the 650 to 800 repertoires, and 10 million to 11 million of these chains were shared by at least two donors. A nearest-neighbor algorithm error-corrected the raw reads and collapsed the reads into unique sequences, merging closely related sequences to remove PCR and sequencing errors. Alignment of CDR3 sequences to IMGT reference sequences was used to assign V, D and J gene segments. For a sequence to be retained, a match of at least six nucleotides was required to both a V gene segment and a J gene segment. A rearrangement counted as productive if the CDR3 had no stop codons and remained in frame with V and J, and every other rearrangement counted as non-productive. Following IMGT convention, CDR3 was defined as the stretch from the second conserved V-encoded cysteine up to the conserved J-encoded phenylalanine. In an earlier analysis of 587 of the donors, sequences lacking an unambiguous match to a single V gene segment were excluded. In an earlier analysis of a few hundred of the donors, V segments were called functional above 56.7% productive rearrangements and were called segregating when the between-donor standard deviation exceeded 5%. A statistical classification framework was developed to diagnose cytomegalovirus status using the catalog of TCR beta chain sequences. A later analysis assigned V and J genes by comparing TCR nucleotide sequences with IMGT/GENE-DB human TR gene sequences. In a later analysis, CDR3 sequences and most-parsimonious VDJ recombination scenarios were assigned using the TCRdist pipeline. In a later analysis, each TCR beta chain was defined by its CDR3 amino acid sequence together with its V-gene family, and reads without a unique V-gene family were excluded. In a later analysis, nearly 600 highly shared, low-generation-probability nucleotide sequences were removed to address suspected cross-contamination and a sequencing artifact. For each public chain, a later analysis derived a clonal expansion index from normalized ranks of inferred template counts within each repertoire. A later analysis computed generation probabilities with a VDJ recombination model fitted to out-of-frame rearrangements, and checked the results against IGoR. In a later analysis, hypergeometric tests were used to score TCR-TCR, TCR-HLA and TCR-CMV co-occurrence, with a repertoire-size bias correction applied to TCR pairs. A later analysis estimated false discovery rates by permuting HLA or CMV assignments 20 times. A later analysis grouped co-occurring TCRs with DBSCAN, adding TCRdist sequence similarity when clustering within HLA-allele-positive subsets. Repertoires with fewer than 30,000 or more than 120,000 public chains were left out of co-occurrence clustering, as were four to six repertoires with anomalous nucleotide sharing. Imported from immuneACCESS, the table was reduced by TCRdb to in-frame sequences with V and J called. These copies leave out some clones; in studies compared against another copy, an unresolved V gene accounts for under half, and the cause of the remainder is not known. The V and J calls and clone size were taken over from that table, and D and trimming were inferred from the DNA. The sample records fewer than 250,000 clones, about four fifths of which are singletons. Jointly, the top ten make up roughly 5.5% of the sample.

V and J are truncated by 0 bases and 2 bases respectively, leaving an intervening sequence of 18 bases. The CDR3 runs 17 residues from the cysteine to the phenylalanine. The only DNA kept is the CDR3, 51 bases in frame from the first base. From a lookup of the germline V gene, CDR1 and CDR2 are SGHRS and YFSETQ. This record belongs to a study of cytomegalovirus exposure and HLA in healthy donors (dated by TCRdb to about 2017). General notes on the study: In an earlier analysis of 587 of the donors, less than 350 Gb of sequence data and 120 million or so unique TCR beta sequences from some 170 million T cells were reported. Roughly 5 DR-DQ haplotypes were treated as single units for association and clustering because of strong linkage in the cohort. Typing coverage differed by locus: A, B, C, DRB1 and DQB1 were typed in roughly 620-640 donors, DQA1 in roughly 510, DPA1 in 600 to 610, and DPB1 in just under 490. Among the roughly 400 genotyped donors, approximately 76% belonged to the genetic ancestry cluster associated with self-reported Caucasian donors. The study was designed to test whether signatures of past pathogen exposure could be identified by cataloging public T cell receptors. An earlier analysis of some 500 of the donors applied high-throughput TCR beta sequencing to assess whether each TCR beta V gene segment acted as functional or pseudogenic. About 280 gigabases of sequencing data and around 87 million unique TCR sequences were included in an early release covering several hundred HLA-typed donors. Rather than using new phenotypic data, the later analysis identified candidate immune exposures from TCR beta sequences and from how often those sequences occurred across donors. In a later genetic analysis, genome-wide SNP genotypes for about 55% of the roughly 700 donors were used, and that subset was treated as a discovery cohort. The T cell repertoires of several hundred subjects were profiled by immunosequencing and related to cytomegalovirus serostatus. In a later analysis, previously published TCR beta repertoires from 666 donors were re-analyzed and high-resolution HLA genotyping was added so that TCR occurrence patterns could be studied. Donor age, sex, ethnicity and CMV serostatus were collected together with the repertoire data. To predict cytomegalovirus infection status, the study brought together high-throughput TCR immunosequencing, statistical association of individual TCRs with disease status, and machine learning. HLA typing covered class I and class II loci at four-digit resolution. On average, around 200,000 unique TCR beta nucleotide sequences were sequenced per donor among some 420 genotyped donors of the cohort, with 15% to 20% of those sequences being non-productive. In addition to the first cohort of 666 subjects, a separate validation cohort of 130 or so different subjects was used. Every repertoire in the discovery cohort had been generated on one and the same sequencing platform. The full study reports these points: Around 16 rarely observed V segments, including chromosome 9 orphons, were excluded from the earlier analysis of a few hundred of the donors because counts were too low. A later analysis associated 16,951 TCR beta sequences with specific HLA alleles at a false discovery rate of 0.05. V-gene and J-gene trimming of TCR beta chains was associated with a missense DCLRE1C variant in a later genetic analysis, and the association was replicated in an independent cohort. A cluster of highly shared sequence variants was judged likely to represent a technical artifact of the sequencing pipeline. The study gave a list of under 200 TCR beta chains associated with cytomegalovirus. In a later analysis, HLA-associated TCR beta chains were found to be more clonally expanded and to have lower generation probabilities than equally common non-associated chains. In vitro tests confirmed that a few of the cytomegalovirus-associated TCR beta chains recognize cytomegalovirus antigens. The only immune exposure information available for the cohort was CMV serostatus. The classifier was reported to diagnose cytomegalovirus status with high specificity and sensitivity in both the original cohort and the validation cohort. A later analysis found that TCR association rates varied across HLA loci, with DRB1 alleles showing the most associated TCRs and HLA-C alleles the fewest. A later analysis found that most CMV-associated TCR beta chains appeared HLA-restricted, with HLA associations seemingly driven largely by CMV exposure. Linkage disequilibrium might explain the correlated functional status among segregating V segments, but an unknown experimental factor could not be ruled out. A later analysis reported that several top co-occurrence clusters appeared linked to parvovirus B19, influenza, CMV and Epstein-Barr virus. According to a later genetic analysis, donors in an Asian-associated ancestry cluster had fewer N-insertions in productive TCRs than the approximately 650-donor mean. Some IMGT-functional V segments, including TRBV6-2 and TRBV6-3, could not be told apart with the 87-base-pair reads, so those segments were excluded. Presence/absence analyses assumed roughly uniform sequencing depth across donors, an assumption that may not hold. Because HLA typing was missing for some donors at each locus, association tests included only the typed subset. The authors suggested that the approach could potentially be extended to other disease states and immunological phenotypes. The cohort was sequenced for TCR beta chains only, and without alpha or paired-chain data the features that could be detected were limited. Most TCR sequences were observed very rarely across donors, whereas some public TCRs were present in many individuals. A further reported finding was that TCR beta sequences accurately predicted the HLA-A and HLA-B alleles for most subjects in the first cohort. Assigning TCR associations to individual alleles was difficult when HLA alleles, especially DR and DQ, strongly co-occurred. In an earlier analysis of roughly 500 of the donors, most TCR beta V segments appeared in productive rearrangements about 87% or about 30% of the time, broadly matching IMGT annotations.

Here the chain combines TRBV5-1 and TRBJ2-7, with a tentative D gene TRBD2 over 7 matching bases. The TCR comes from a man aged 35 to 55 in good health and CMV-seropositive. The sample taken for sequencing was PBMCs. The CDR3 corresponds to CASSLATGGGRAYEQYF. At the DNA level, the sequence is TGCGCCAGCAGCTTGGCCACGGGGGGCGGAAGGGCCTACGAGCAGTACTTC. When the CDR3 is completed using the reference TRBV5-1 and TRBJ2-7 genes on either side, the full variable domain is KAGVTQTPRYLIKTRGQQVTLSCSPISGHRSVSWYQQTPGQGLQFLFEYFSETQRNKGNFPGRFSGRQFSNSRSEMNVSTLELGDSALYLCASSLATGGGRAYEQYFGPGTRLTVT.